This TCR beta chain was sequenced in a study of blood T cell repertoires in COVID-19 (dated by TCRdb to the early 2020s). The study in broad terms: Samples from collaborators originated in the United States, Italy and Spain and spanned both the acute and convalescent phases of COVID-19. The prospective study material was composed of cDNA or gDNA derived from T cells, B-cell-depleted T cells, or PBMCs. Subjects who had been exposed to COVID-19, were actively infected with it, or had recovered from it provided the deeply sampled blood TCRbeta repertoires that made up the dataset. The repertoires were made available in a free public database intended to serve as a resource for research on the immune response to SARS-CoV-2. Samples came from the ongoing ImmuneRACE study (first 160 participants) plus 1,254 subjects from 6 global collaborators. A de-identified subject ID, COVID-19 status, age in years and sex were almost always included in the sample metadata. Where available, HLA class I and class II types were obtained from metadata supplied by the sample provider rather than from assay-based typing. The research as a whole found: The amount of clinical and demographic metadata varied by source and participant and was provided uncurated.

Collaborating institutions collected whole blood in K2EDTA tubes following their own protocols. For TCRbeta analysis, collaborators shipped samples as frozen whole blood, isolated PBMCs, or DNA extracted from either of those sample types. Sequences SGHRS (CDR1) and YFSETQ (CDR2) are obtained from the germline V gene. After removal of 4 bases from V and 2 bases from J, the junction retains 17 bases not matched to a gene. The CDR3 runs 18 residues from the cysteine to the phenylalanine. Of all the DNA, just the CDR3 is kept, 54 bases in frame from base 1. In this sample, this clone turned up once. What this receptor recognizes is not known. Base quality data are lacking; no much larger clone is found one base away. The immunoSEQ Assay, a bias-controlled multiplex PCR, was used to amplify TCRbeta CDR3 regions from genomic DNA. As for the authors' bioinformatics: Nucleated cell counts per sample were estimated from amplification of reference gene primers within the assay. Sequence reads were collapsed and filtered to measure the absolute abundance of every unique TCRbeta CDR3 rearrangement. For each sample, productive Simpson clonality was calculated as the square root of Simpson's diversity index over productive rearrangements. In TCRdb, the immuneACCESS table is reduced to in-frame sequences with V and J assigned. These tables do not hold every clone; where another copy was compared, an unresolved V gene accounts for under half, and the others remain unexplained. That table is the source of V, J and clone size, and D and trimming were worked out from the DNA. The sample table contains about 230,000 clones; only one count was recorded for around four fifths of them. The biggest ten clones account for roughly 5.8% of the sample.

This receptor was taken from a man older than 75 with acute or convalescent COVID-19. Sequencing was performed on peripheral blood. The chain is made from TRBV5-1 and TRBJ2-5; 7 of the junction bases match TRBD1. DNA sequence: TGCGCCAGCAGCGGCGGGCCACCGGGACAGATTAGACAAGAGACCCAGTACTTC. The resulting protein is CASSGGPPGQIRQETQYF.